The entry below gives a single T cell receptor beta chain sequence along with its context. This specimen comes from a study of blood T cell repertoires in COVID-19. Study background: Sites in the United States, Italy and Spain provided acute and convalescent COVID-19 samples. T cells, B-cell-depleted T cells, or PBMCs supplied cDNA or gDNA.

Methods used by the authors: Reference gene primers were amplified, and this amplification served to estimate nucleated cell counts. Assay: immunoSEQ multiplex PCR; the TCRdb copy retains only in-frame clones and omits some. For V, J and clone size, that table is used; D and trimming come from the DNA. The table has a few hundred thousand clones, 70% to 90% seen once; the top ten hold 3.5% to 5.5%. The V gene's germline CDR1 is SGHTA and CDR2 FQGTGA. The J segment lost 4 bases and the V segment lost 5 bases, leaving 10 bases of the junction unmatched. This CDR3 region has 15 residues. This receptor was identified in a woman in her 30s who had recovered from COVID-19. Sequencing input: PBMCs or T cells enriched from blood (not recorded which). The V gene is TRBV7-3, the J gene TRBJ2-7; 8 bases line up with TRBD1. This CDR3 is CASSQRRGQGYEQYF. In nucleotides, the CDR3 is TGTGCCAGCAGCCAAAGGAGAGGACAGGGATACGAGCAGTACTTC.